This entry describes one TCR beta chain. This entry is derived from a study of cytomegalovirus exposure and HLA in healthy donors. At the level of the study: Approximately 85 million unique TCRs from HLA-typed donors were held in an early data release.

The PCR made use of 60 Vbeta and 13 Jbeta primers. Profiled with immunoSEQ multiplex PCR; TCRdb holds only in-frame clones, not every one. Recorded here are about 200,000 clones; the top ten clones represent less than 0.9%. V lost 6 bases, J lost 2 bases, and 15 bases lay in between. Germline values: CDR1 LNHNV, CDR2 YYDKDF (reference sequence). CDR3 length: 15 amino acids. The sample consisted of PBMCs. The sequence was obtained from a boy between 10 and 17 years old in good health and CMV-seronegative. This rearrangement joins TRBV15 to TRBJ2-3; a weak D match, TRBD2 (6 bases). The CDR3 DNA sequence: TGTGCCACCAGTGGGAGGTTCTCCGACACAGATACGCAGTATTTT. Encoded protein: CATSGRFSDTDTQYF. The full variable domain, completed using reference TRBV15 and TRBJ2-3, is DAMVIQNPRYQVTQFGKPVTLSCSQTLNHNVMYWYQQKSSQAPKLLFHYYDKDFNNEADTPDNFQSRRPNTSFCFLDIRSPGLGDTAMYLCATSGRFSDTDTQYFGPGTRLTVL.